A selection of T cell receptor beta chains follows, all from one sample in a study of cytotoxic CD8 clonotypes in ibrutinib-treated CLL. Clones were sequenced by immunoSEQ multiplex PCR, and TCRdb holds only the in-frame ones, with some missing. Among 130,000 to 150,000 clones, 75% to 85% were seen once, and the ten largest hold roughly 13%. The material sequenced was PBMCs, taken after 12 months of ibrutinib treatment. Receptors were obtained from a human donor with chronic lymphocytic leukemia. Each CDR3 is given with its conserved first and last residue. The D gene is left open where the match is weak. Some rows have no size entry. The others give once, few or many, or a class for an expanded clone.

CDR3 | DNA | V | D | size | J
CSTRQGGNYGYTF | TGCAGCACCAGACAGGGAGGGAACTATGGCTACACCTTC | TRBV29-1 | TRBD1 | - | TRBJ1-2
CASSSRTGDSYEQYF | TGTGCCAGCAGCTCAAGGACAGGGGACTCCTACGAGCAGTACTTC | TRBV7-7 | TRBD1 | - | TRBJ2-7
CASNGGNYEQYF | TGTGCCAGTAATGGGGGGAACTACGAGCAGTACTTC | TRBV28 | - | - | TRBJ2-7
CASSQEYGPYEQYF | TGTGCCAGCAGCCAAGAGTACGGTCCCTACGAGCAGTACTTC | TRBV9 | - | - | TRBJ2-7
CASSLGQGGYEQYF | TGCGCCAGCAGCTTGGGACAGGGGGGCTACGAGCAGTACTTC | TRBV5-1 | TRBD1 | - | TRBJ2-7
CASSFASEQYF | TGTGCCAGCAGTTTTGCGTCCGAGCAGTACTTC | TRBV2 | - | - | TRBJ2-7
CASSPYTAAPSYNEQFF | TGTGCCAGCAGCCCCTACACGGCCGCTCCCTCCTACAATGAGCAGTTCTTC | TRBV9 | - | - | TRBJ2-1
CASSSGTSTDTQYF | TGTGCCAGCAGTAGCGGGACTAGCACAGATACGCAGTATTTT | TRBV11-2 | TRBD2 | - | TRBJ2-3
CAWIKQISTGTGSFYGYTF | TGTGCCTGGATCAAACAAATCAGCACCGGGACAGGCTCCTTTTATGGCTACACCTTC | TRBV30 | TRBD1 | once | TRBJ1-2
CASSRQLASNQPQHF | TGTGCCAGCAGCCGACAACTTGCAAGCAATCAGCCCCAGCATTTT | TRBV6-1 | - | - | TRBJ1-5
CAWSLETGRDTQYF | TGTGCCTGGAGTTTGGAGACAGGGAGGGATACGCAGTATTTT | TRBV30 | - | - | TRBJ2-3
CASSLEAGGLNTIYF | TGTGCCAGCAGCTTGGAGGCAGGGGGATTGAACACCATATATTTT | TRBV5-4 | TRBD1 | - | TRBJ1-3
CASSSMTGGAQQYF | TGTGCCAGCAGCTCAATGACAGGGGGCGCGCAGCAGTACTTC | TRBV11-2 | TRBD1 | once | TRBJ2-7
CASSEGQGGYEQYF | TGTGCCAGCTCCGAAGGACAGGGTGGCTACGAGCAGTACTTC | TRBV18 | TRBD1 | once | TRBJ2-7
CASSIQANHYGYTF | TGTGCCAGTAGTATTCAGGCTAATCACTATGGCTACACCTTC | TRBV19 | - | - | TRBJ1-2
CASRDGTGGETQYF | TGTGCCAGCAGGGATGGGACAGGGGGTGAGACCCAGTACTTC | TRBV2 | TRBD1 | - | TRBJ2-5
CASATGGITEAFF | TGTGCCAGCGCAACAGGGGGCATTACTGAAGCTTTCTTT | TRBV18 | TRBD1 | - | TRBJ1-1
CASSSRQGRYNEQFF | TGTGCCAGCAGCTCGAGACAGGGACGGTACAATGAGCAGTTCTTC | TRBV11-2 | TRBD1 | - | TRBJ2-1
CASSLVLTSGREETQYF | TGTGCCAGCAGCTTAGTGCTTACTAGCGGGAGGGAAGAGACCCAGTACTTC | TRBV7-9 | TRBD2 | once | TRBJ2-5
CVSVDSGANVLTF | TGTGTCTCGGTGGACTCTGGGGCCAACGTCCTGACTTTC | TRBV19 | - | - | TRBJ2-6
CASSPRQESSYEQYF | TGTGCCAGCTCACCGCGACAGGAGTCGAGTTACGAGCAGTACTTC | TRBV18 | - | - | TRBJ2-7
CASSFTRASGTGELFF | TGTGCCAGCAGCTTTACGAGGGCTAGTGGAACCGGGGAGCTGTTTTTT | TRBV7-2 | - | - | TRBJ2-2
CASSAPIMTGANQPQHF | TGTGCCAGCAGTGCGCCCATAATGACAGGGGCCAATCAGCCCCAGCATTTT | TRBV25-1 | TRBD1 | - | TRBJ1-5
CAISDSVDTQYF | TGTGCCATCAGTGATTCGGTAGACACGCAGTATTTT | TRBV10-3 | - | - | TRBJ2-3
CASSTRDRAYNEQFF | TGTGCCAGCAGTACCCGGGACAGGGCTTACAATGAGCAGTTCTTC | TRBV27 | TRBD1 | - | TRBJ2-1
CASSRPRWGGRQETQYF | TGCGCCAGCAGCCGACCCCGCTGGGGGGGCCGCCAAGAGACCCAGTACTTC | TRBV4-1 | - | - | TRBJ2-5
CASSLGTLIGYTF | TGTGCCAGCAGCCTCGGGACTCTCATCGGGTACACCTTC | TRBV4-2 | - | - | TRBJ1-2
CASSLALAGGNTYNEQFF | TGTGCCAGCAGCTTGGCACTAGCGGGAGGGAACACCTACAATGAGCAGTTCTTC | TRBV5-8 | TRBD2 | - | TRBJ2-1
CASSQVTDRVVQYF | TGCGCCAGCAGCCAAGTTACCGACAGGGTTGTGCAGTACTTC | TRBV4-3 | TRBD1 | - | TRBJ2-7
CASRGGKQFF | TGTGCCAGCAGAGGGGGGAAGCAGTTCTTC | TRBV2 | - | - | TRBJ2-1
CASSQGPSGRGSYNEQFF | TGCGCCAGCAGCCAAGGCCCTAGCGGGAGGGGATCCTACAATGAGCAGTTCTTC | TRBV4-1 | TRBD2 | few | TRBJ2-1
CVVEGARQPQHF | TGTGTCGTCGAGGGGGCGAGGCAGCCCCAGCATTTT | TRBV28 | TRBD1 | - | TRBJ1-5
CASRRSPTYEQYF | TGTGCCAGCCGACGATCACCCACCTACGAGCAGTACTTC | TRBV27 | - | - | TRBJ2-7
CASSFQGGTDTQYF | TGCGCCAGCAGCTTCCAGGGTGGGACAGATACGCAGTATTTT | TRBV5-1 | - | - | TRBJ2-3
CASSFSQSFLGGELFF | TGTGCCAGCAGCTTCTCTCAGAGTTTCCTTGGCGGGGAGCTGTTTTTT | TRBV5-4 | - | - | TRBJ2-2
CASSFRAGMGTEAFF | TGCGCCAGCAGCTTCAGGGCGGGGATGGGGACTGAAGCTTTCTTT | TRBV4-1 | - | - | TRBJ1-1
CASSLSGRGEGQPQHF | TGCGCCAGCAGCTTGTCTGGCAGGGGGGAAGGTCAGCCCCAGCATTTT | TRBV5-1 | TRBD1 | - | TRBJ1-5
CASSQERDQPQHF | TGTGCCAGCAGCCAAGAGAGGGACCAGCCCCAGCATTTT | TRBV14 | - | few | TRBJ1-5
CACGRNEGTTYEQYF | TGTGCCTGTGGAAGAAACGAGGGCACCACCTACGAGCAGTACTTC | TRBV30 | - | - | TRBJ2-7
CASTHTGTGGSETQYF | TGTGCCAGTACCCATACCGGGACAGGTGGTTCGGAGACCCAGTACTTC | TRBV19 | TRBD1 | - | TRBJ2-5
CASSFLGTGAHYEQYF | TGTGCCAGCAGTTTTTTGGGGACAGGGGCCCACTACGAGCAGTACTTC | TRBV28 | TRBD1 | - | TRBJ2-7
CASSRDRMRGTDTQYF | TGTGCCAGCAGTCGAGACCGGATGCGGGGCACAGATACGCAGTATTTT | TRBV9 | - | - | TRBJ2-3
CASSLFQETQYF | TGTGCCAGCAGCCTTTTCCAAGAGACCCAGTACTTC | TRBV7-6 | - | - | TRBJ2-5
CASSLGTFSYNEQFF | TGTGCTAGCAGCCTTGGGACCTTCTCCTACAATGAGCAGTTCTTC | TRBV7-7 | - | few | TRBJ2-1
CASSLGRAGEVSGELFF | TGTGCCAGCAGCTTAGGGAGGGCGGGAGAGGTCTCCGGGGAGCTGTTTTTT | TRBV11-3 | TRBD2 | - | TRBJ2-2
CASSVFTGTGPSNTEAFF | TGTGCCAGCAGCGTTTTTACCGGGACAGGGCCCTCGAACACTGAAGCTTTCTTT | TRBV9 | TRBD1 | - | TRBJ1-1
CASSPRQGLINYGYTF | TGTGCCAGCAGTCCACGACAGGGACTCATTAACTATGGCTACACCTTC | TRBV6-6 | TRBD1 | - | TRBJ1-2
CASSTSKGIGTGELFF | TGTGCCAGTAGTACCTCTAAAGGGATCGGCACCGGGGAGCTGTTTTTT | TRBV19 | - | - | TRBJ2-2
CASSQVRQVHQETQYF | TGTGCCAGCAGCCAAGTGAGGCAGGTTCATCAAGAGACCCAGTACTTC | TRBV14 | - | few | TRBJ2-5
CASSDKGLAHTRGTDTQYF | TGTGCCAGCAGTGACAAAGGACTAGCGCATACCCGAGGCACAGATACGCAGTATTTT | TRBV6-4 | TRBD2 | - | TRBJ2-3
CASSQGTWNTEAFF | TGCGCCAGCAGCCAAGGTACCTGGAACACTGAAGCTTTCTTT | TRBV4-3 | - | - | TRBJ1-1
CAWNLGTSGHEQFF | TGTGCCTGGAATTTAGGGACTAGCGGGCATGAGCAGTTCTTC | TRBV30 | TRBD2 | - | TRBJ2-1
CASSRTQGDQETQYF | TGCGCCAGCAGCCGTACCCAGGGGGACCAAGAGACCCAGTACTTC | TRBV4-1 | TRBD1 | - | TRBJ2-5